The TCR beta chain described here comes from a study of technical replicates of blood from several donors. Some clones are missing from TCRdb's copy, which holds only in-frame ones; the method was immunoSEQ multiplex PCR. This sample has 85,000 to 100,000 clones, with approximately 96% found just once. The CDR3 covers 17 residues. Trimming took 1 base from V and 0 from J, leaving 13 bases between them. Germline loops: CDR1 SGHAT, CDR2 FQNNGV. The specimen sequenced was T cells isolated from PBMCs. This TCR came from a human donor in good health. The V call is TRBV11-2, the J call TRBJ1-3; D ambiguous. CDR3 nucleotide sequence: TGTGCCAGCAGCTTAGTCCCCGCGGGCAGCTCTGGAAACACCATATATTTT. Protein product: CASSLVPAGSSGNTIYF.